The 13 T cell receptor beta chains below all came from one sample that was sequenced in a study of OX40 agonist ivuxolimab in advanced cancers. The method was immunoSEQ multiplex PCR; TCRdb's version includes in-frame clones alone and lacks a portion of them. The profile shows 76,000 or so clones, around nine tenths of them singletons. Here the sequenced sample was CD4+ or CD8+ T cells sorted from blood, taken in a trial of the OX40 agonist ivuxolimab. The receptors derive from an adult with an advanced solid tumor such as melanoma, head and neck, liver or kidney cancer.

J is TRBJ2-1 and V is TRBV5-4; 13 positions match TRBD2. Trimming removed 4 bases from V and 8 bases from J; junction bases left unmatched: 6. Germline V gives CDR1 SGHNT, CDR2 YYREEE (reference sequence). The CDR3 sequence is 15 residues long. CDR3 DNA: TGTGCCAGCAGCCCTGGACTAGCGGGAGAGGATGAGCAGTTCTTC. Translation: CASSPGLAGEDEQFF.

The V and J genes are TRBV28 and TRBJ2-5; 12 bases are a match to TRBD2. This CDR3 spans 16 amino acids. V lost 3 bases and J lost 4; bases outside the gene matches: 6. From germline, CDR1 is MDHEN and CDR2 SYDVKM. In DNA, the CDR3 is TGTGCCAGCAGTTTTTCTAGCGGGGGGGCTAGAGAGACCCAGTACTTC. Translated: CASSFSSGGARETQYF.

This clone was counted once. The chain's CDR3 is CASSYSMQGDQPQHF. DNA of the CDR3: TGTGCCAGCAGTTACTCGATGCAGGGGGATCAGCCCCAGCATTTT. The rearrangement uses TRBV6-6 and TRBJ1-5; 7 bases are a match to TRBD1. Per the germline V gene, CDR1 is MNHNY and CDR2 is SVGAGI (reference sequence). V dropped 0 bases and J dropped 5; count of bases not matched to a gene: 4. This CDR3 has 15 residues.

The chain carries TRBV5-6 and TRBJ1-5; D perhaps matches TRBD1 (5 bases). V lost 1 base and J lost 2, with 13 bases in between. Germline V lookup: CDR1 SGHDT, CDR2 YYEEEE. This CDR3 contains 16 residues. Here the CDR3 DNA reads TGTGCCAGCAGCTTGTGGCGGGGCAGGGGCAATCAGCCCCAGCATTTT. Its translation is CASSLWRGRGNQPQHF.

The CDR3 sequence is CASSHGTTGTSTEGDEQYF. DNA of the CDR3: TGTGCCAGCAGCCATGGGACCACCGGGACTAGCACGGAGGGTGACGAGCAGTACTTC. The rearrangement joins TRBV5-7 to TRBJ2-7; 9 bases align to TRBD2. TRBV5-7 has ORF status, its function being uncertain. There are 19 residues in the CDR3. Losses at the gene ends were 4 bases for V and 5 bases for J; bases not matched to a gene: 22.

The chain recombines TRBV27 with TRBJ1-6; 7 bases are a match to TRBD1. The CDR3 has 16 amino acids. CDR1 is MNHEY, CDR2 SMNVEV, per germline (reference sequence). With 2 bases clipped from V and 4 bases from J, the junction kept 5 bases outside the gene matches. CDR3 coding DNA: TGTGCCAGCAGTTTAGGGGGACAGCGATATAATTCACCCCTCCACTTT. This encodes CASSLGGQRYNSPLHF.

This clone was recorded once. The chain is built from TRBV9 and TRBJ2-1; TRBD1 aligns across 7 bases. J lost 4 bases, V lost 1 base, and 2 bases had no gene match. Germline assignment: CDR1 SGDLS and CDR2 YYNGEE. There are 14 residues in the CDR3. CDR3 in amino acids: CASSVNRGYNEQFF. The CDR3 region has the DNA TGTGCCAGCAGCGTAAACAGGGGATACAATGAGCAGTTCTTC. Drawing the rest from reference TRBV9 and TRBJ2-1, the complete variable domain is DSGVTQTPKHLITATGQRVTLRCSPRSGDLSVYWYQQSLDQGLQFLIQYYNGEERAKGNILERFSAQQFPDLHSELNLSSLELGDSALYFCASSVNRGYNEQFFGPGTRLTVL.

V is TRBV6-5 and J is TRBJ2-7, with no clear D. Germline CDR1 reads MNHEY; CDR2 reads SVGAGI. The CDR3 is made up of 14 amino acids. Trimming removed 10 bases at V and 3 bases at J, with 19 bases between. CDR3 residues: CATRTGPLLYEQYF. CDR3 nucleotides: TGTGCCACCCGCACCGGGCCTCTCCTCTACGAGCAGTACTTC.

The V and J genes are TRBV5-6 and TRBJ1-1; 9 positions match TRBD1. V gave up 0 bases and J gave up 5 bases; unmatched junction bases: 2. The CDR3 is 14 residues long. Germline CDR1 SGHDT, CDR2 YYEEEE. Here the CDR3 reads CASSLDRGRTEAFF. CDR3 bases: TGTGCCAGCAGCTTGGACAGGGGGCGAACTGAAGCTTTCTTT.

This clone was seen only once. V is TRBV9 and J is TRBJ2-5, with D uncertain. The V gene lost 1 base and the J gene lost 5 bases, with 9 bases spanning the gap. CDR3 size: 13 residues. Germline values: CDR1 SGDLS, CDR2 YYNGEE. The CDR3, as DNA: TGTGCCAGCAGCGTATCCCCGTGGGAGACCCAGTACTTC. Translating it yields CASSVSPWETQYF.

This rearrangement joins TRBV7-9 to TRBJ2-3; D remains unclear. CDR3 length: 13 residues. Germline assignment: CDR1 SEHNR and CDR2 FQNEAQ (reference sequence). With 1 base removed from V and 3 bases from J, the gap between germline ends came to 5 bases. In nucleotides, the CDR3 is TGTGCCAGCAGCTTAGGAGCGACAGATACGCAGTATTTT. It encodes CASSLGATDTQYF.

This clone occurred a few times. The CDR3 DNA follows: TGCAGCACCAGGGTTGGGGAAAAACTGTTTTTT. Amino acids: CSTRVGEKLFF. The chain links TRBV29-1 to TRBJ1-4, with TRBD1 as a possible D gene (5 bases). V dropped 8 bases and J dropped 8 bases, with 12 bases sitting between them. This CDR3 region has 11 residues. CDR1 SQVTM and CDR2 ANQGSEA come from the germline V gene.

Here the CDR3 DNA reads TGTGCCAGCAGTTCTCCGGGACGGCTTTACAATGAGCAGTTCTTC. Translating gives CASSSPGRLYNEQFF. The chain joins TRBV27 to TRBJ2-1; D could derive from TRBD1 or TRBD2 (5 bases each). The germline V gene has CDR1 MNHEY and CDR2 SMNVEV (reference sequence). This CDR3 spans 15 amino acids. Between the trimmed V and J ends, which lost 4 bases and 4 bases, there was a span of 14 bases.